Below, 2 T cell receptor beta chains from the same sample are listed, as sequenced in a study of cytotoxic CD8 clonotypes in ibrutinib-treated CLL (dated by TCRdb to about 2021). The method behind the library was the immunoSEQ multiplex PCR assay. This immuneACCESS table, as held by TCRdb, lists in-frame sequences with V and J called but not all clones. Of the missing ones, under half trace to an unresolved V gene in checked studies; the others have no known cause. The sample table lists more than 200,000 clones, 70% of them with a count of one. About 16% of the sample goes to the ten largest clones. According to the study, the label for this sample's time point signals: roughly 25 months on ibrutinib. The source was PBMCs, collected after 24 months of ibrutinib treatment. Every receptor here comes from a human donor with chronic lymphocytic leukemia.

The chain couples TRBV9 to TRBJ2-5; D is ambiguous. The V gene lost 0 bases and the J gene lost 1 base, with 10 bases spanning the gap. The CDR3 totals 15 residues. The V gene's germline CDR1 is SGDLS and CDR2 YYNGEE. The CDR3: CASSVDGGLQETQYF. The CDR3 region has the DNA TGTGCCAGCAGCGTAGATGGCGGCCTCCAAGAGACCCAGTACTTC.

This sequence joins TRBV9 and TRBJ1-4; D is unclear. Trimming stripped 5 bases from V and 8 bases from J, with 16 bases between. Germline CDR1 and CDR2: SGDLS and YYNGEE. The CDR3 spans 14 residues. The DNA for the CDR3 is TGTGCCAGCAGTTTTGGGTCCCGCGGGGAAAAACTGTTTTTT. It translates to CASSFGSRGEKLFF.